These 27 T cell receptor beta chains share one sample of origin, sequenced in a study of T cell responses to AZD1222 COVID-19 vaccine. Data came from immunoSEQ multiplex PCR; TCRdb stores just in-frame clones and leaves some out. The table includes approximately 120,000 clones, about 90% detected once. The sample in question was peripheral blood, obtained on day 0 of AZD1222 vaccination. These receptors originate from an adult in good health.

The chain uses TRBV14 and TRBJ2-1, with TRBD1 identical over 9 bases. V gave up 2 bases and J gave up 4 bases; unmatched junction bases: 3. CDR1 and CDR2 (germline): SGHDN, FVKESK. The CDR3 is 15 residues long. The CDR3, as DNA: TGTGCCAGCAGCCAATGGGACAGGGCGTACAATGAGCAGTTCTTC. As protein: CASSQWDRAYNEQFF. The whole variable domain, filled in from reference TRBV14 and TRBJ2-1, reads EAGVTQFPSHSVIEKGQTVTLRCDPISGHDNLYWYRRVMGKEIKFLLHFVKESKQDESGMPNNRFLAERTGGTYSTLKVQPAELEDSGVYFCASSQWDRAYNEQFFGPGTRLTVL.

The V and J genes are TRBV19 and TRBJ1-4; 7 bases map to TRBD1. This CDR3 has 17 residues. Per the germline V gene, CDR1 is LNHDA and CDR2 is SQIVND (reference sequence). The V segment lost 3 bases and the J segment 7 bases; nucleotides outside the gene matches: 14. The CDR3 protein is CASSIRTGAMGGEKLFF. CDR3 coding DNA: TGTGCCAGTAGTATCCGGACAGGAGCGATGGGAGGTGAAAAACTGTTTTTT.

DNA of the CDR3: TGTGCCAGCTCCCGTGCGGCAGGGGGCTCAGGTGGCTACACCTTC. Its protein product is CASSRAAGGSGGYTF. The rearrangement uses TRBV2 and TRBJ1-2; 8 bases are shared with TRBD1. This CDR3 spans 15 amino acids. Germline V lookup: CDR1 SNHLY, CDR2 FYNNEI. Unmatched junction bases numbered 15, after V lost 8 bases and J lost 7 bases.

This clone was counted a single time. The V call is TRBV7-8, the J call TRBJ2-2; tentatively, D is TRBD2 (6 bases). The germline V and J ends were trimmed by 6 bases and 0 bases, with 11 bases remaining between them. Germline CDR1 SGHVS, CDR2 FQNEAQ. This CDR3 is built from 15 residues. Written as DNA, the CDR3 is TGTGCCAGCAGATCAGGACTATCGAACACCGGGGAGCTGTTTTTT. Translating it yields CASRSGLSNTGELFF.

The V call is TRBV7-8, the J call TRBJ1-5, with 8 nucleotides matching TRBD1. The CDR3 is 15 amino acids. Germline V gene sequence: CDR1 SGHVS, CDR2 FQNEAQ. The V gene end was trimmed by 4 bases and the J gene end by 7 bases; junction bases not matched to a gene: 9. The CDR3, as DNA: TGTGCCAGCAGCTCATCAGGGGGCGGAGGGCAGCCCCAGCATTTT. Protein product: CASSSSGGGGQPQHF. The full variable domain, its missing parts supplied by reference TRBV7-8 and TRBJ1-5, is GAGVSQSPRYKVAKRGQDVALRCDPISGHVSLFWYQQALGQGPEFLTYFQNEAQLDKSGLPSDRFFAERPEGSVSTLKIQRTQQEDSAVYLCASSSSGGGGQPQHFGDGTRLSIL.

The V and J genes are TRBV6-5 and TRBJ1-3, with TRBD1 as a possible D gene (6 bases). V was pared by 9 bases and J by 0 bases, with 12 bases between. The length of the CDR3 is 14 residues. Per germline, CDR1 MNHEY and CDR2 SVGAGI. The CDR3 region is CASSGVNSGNTIYF. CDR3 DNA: TGTGCCAGTTCAGGGGTAAACTCTGGAAACACCATATATTTT.

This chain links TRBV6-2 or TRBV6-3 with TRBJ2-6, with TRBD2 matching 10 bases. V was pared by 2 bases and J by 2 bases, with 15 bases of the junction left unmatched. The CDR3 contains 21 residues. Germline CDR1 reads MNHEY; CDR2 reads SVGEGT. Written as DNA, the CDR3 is TGTGCCAGCAGTTACCGACTAGCGGGCGGACTTTCTGCGGCTGGGGCCAACGTCCTGACTTTC. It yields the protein CASSYRLAGGLSAAGANVLTF.

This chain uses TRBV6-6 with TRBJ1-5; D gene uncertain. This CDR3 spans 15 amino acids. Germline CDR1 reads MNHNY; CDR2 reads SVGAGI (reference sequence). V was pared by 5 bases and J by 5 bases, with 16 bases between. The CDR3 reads CASSPEGPAYQPQHF. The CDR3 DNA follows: TGTGCCAGCAGTCCTGAGGGTCCAGCTTATCAGCCCCAGCATTTT.

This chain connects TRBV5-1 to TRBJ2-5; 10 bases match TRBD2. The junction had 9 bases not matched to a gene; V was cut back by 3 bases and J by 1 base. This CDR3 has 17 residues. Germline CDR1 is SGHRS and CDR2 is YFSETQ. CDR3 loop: CASSSRKRTSGQETQYF. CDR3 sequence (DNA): TGCGCCAGCAGCTCCAGGAAGAGGACTAGCGGCCAAGAGACCCAGTACTTC.

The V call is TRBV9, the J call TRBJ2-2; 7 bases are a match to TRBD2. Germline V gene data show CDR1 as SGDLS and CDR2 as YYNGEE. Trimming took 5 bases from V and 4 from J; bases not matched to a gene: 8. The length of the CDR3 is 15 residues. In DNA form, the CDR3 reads TGTGCCAGCAGGCCCGGGGGGAGGGCCACCGGGGAGCTGTTTTTT. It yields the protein CASRPGGRATGELFF.

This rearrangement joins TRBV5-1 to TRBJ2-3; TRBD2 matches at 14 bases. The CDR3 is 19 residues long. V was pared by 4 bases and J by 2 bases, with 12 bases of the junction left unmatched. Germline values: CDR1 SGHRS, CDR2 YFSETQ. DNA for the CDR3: TGCGCCAGCAGCCTCGTTCCGGGACTAGCGGGAGAAAACACAGATACGCAGTATTTT. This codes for CASSLVPGLAGENTDTQYF.

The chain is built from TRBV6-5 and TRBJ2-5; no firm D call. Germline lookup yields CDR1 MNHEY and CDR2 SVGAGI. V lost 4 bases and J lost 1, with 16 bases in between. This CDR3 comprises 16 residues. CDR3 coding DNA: TGTGCCAGCAGTTGGAAGCTACGTACTCTCCAAGAGACCCAGTACTTC. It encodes CASSWKLRTLQETQYF.

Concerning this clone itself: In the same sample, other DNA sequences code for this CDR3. The CDR3 DNA sequence: TGTGCCAGCAGTTTAGGGGAAAAACTGTTTTTT. Its protein product is CASSLGEKLFF. The chain is built from TRBV12-3 or TRBV12-4 and TRBJ1-4; D is unresolved. This CDR3 has 11 amino acids. The ends were cut back, 1 base at V and 8 bases at J, with 2 bases in the middle.

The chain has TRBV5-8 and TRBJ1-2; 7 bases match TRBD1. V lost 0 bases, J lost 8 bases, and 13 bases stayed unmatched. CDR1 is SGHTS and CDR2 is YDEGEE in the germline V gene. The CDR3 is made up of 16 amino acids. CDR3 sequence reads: CASSLDWAGGSRGYTF. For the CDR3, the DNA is TGTGCCAGCAGCTTGGATTGGGCAGGGGGTTCGCGAGGCTACACCTTC. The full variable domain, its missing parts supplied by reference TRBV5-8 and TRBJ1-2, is EAGVTQSPTHLIKTRGQQATLRCSPISGHTSVYWYQQALGLGLQFLLWYDEGEERNRGNFPPRFSGRQFPNYSSELNVNALELEDSALYLCASSLDWAGGSRGYTFGSGTRLTVV.

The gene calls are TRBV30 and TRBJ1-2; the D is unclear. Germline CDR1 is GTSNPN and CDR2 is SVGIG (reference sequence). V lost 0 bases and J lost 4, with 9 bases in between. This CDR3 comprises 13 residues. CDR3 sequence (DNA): TGTGCCTGGAGTGTACGGGCGCGCTATGGCTACACCTTC. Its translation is CAWSVRARYGYTF.

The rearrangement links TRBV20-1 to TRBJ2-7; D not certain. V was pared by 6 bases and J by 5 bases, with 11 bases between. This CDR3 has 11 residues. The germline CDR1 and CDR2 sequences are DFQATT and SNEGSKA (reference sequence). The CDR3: CSAPTSHEQYF. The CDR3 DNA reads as TGCAGTGCCCCCACATCGCACGAGCAGTACTTC.

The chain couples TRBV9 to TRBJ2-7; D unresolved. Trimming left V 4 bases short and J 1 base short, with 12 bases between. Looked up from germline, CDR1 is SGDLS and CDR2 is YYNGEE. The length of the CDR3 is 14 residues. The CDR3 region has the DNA TGTGCCAGCAGCCTCCGAGGTGATTCCTACGAGCAGTACTTC. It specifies CASSLRGDSYEQYF.

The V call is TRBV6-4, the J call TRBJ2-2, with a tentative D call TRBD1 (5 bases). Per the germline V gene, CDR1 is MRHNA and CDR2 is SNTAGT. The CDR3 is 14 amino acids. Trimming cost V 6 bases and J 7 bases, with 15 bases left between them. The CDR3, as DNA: TGTGCCAGCAGCGCAGGGTACTATGGCGGGGAGCTGTTTTTT. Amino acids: CASSAGYYGGELFF.

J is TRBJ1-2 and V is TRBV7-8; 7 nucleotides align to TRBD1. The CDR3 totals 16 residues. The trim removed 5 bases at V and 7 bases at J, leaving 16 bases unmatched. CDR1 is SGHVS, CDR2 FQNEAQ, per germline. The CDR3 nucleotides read TGTGCCAGCAGCGGCTTATGGGGAGGGGGCGCAGGTGGCTACACCTTC. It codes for CASSGLWGGGAGGYTF.

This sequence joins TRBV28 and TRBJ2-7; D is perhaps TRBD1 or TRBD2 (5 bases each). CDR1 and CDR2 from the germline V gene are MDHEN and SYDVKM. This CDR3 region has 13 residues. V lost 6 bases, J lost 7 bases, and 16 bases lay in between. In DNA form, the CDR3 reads TGTGCCAGCAGAACGGACGGGGCCGGGGAGCAGTACTTC. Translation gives CASRTDGAGEQYF.

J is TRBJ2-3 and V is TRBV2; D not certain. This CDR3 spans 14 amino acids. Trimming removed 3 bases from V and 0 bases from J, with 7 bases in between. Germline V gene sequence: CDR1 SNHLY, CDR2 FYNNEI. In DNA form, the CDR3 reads TGTGCCAGCAGTGACCGTAGTAGCACAGATACGCAGTATTTT. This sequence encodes CASSDRSSTDTQYF.

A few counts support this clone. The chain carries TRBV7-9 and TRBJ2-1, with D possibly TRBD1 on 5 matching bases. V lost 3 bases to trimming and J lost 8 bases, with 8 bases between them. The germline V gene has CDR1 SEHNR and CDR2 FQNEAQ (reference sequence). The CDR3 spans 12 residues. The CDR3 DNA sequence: TGTGCCAGCAGCTTTGACAGCTATGAGCAGTTCTTC. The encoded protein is CASSFDSYEQFF.

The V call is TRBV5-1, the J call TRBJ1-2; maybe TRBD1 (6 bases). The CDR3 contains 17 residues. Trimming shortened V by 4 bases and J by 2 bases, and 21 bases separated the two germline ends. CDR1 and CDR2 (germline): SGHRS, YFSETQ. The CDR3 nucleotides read TGCGCCAGCAGCCCGGGAGTCGTCGGCGGGACAAACTATGGCTACACCTTC. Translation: CASSPGVVGGTNYGYTF.

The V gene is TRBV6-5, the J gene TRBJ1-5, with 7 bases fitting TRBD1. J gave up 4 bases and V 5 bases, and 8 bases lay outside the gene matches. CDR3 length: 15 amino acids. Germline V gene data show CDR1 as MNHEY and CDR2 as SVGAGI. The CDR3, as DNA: TGTGCCAGCAGTCCTAGGACAGGACCAAATCAGCCCCAGCATTTT. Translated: CASSPRTGPNQPQHF.

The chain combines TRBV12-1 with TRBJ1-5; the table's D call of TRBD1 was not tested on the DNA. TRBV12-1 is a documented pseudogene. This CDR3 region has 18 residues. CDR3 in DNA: TGTGCCAGCAGCAAGGGACAGGGGCTTCTCTATAGCAATCAGCCCCAGCATTTT. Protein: CASSKGQGLLYSNQPQHF.

The CDR3 bases are TGTGCCAGTAGTTCCCGAAGACAGGGAAGGACCTATGGCTACACCTTC. Protein sequence: CASSSRRQGRTYGYTF. The V gene is TRBV19, the J gene TRBJ1-2; 7 bases line up with TRBD1. After removal of 5 bases from V and 4 bases from J, the junction contained 13 bases not matched to a gene. CDR1 is LNHDA and CDR2 is SQIVND in the germline V gene (reference sequence). The CDR3 loop spans 16 amino acids.

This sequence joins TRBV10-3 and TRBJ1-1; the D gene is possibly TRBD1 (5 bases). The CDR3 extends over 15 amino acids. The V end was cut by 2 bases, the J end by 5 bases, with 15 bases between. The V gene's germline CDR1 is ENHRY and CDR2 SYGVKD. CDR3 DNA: TGTGCCATCAGTGAGACGCTTATGACAGATACTGAAGCTTTCTTT. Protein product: CAISETLMTDTEAFF.